This passage covers 32 T cell receptor beta chains from one sample sequenced in a study of blood T cell repertoires in COVID-19. The assay was immunoSEQ multiplex PCR, and TCRdb's table has in-frame clones only and misses some. The repertoire consists of around 380,000 clones, with roughly four fifths occurring once and the leading ten covering 1.1%. Source material: peripheral blood. These TCRs come from a human donor with acute or convalescent COVID-19. The donor label of this sample is uncertain.

The rearrangement joins TRBV24-1 to TRBJ2-7; 7 nucleotides align to TRBD1. Germline V gene data show CDR1 as KGHDR and CDR2 as SFDVKD. CDR3 length: 14 residues. The V gene end was trimmed by 5 bases and the J gene end by 5 bases; junction bases not matched to a gene: 8. The CDR3 region is CATSVSSDRDEQYF. The CDR3 DNA is TGTGCCACCAGTGTCTCCTCCGACAGGGACGAGCAGTACTTC.

The rearrangement links TRBV6-5 to TRBJ2-1; 7 bases match TRBD1. Germline V gene lookup returns CDR1 MNHEY and CDR2 SVGAGI. The CDR3 loop spans 14 amino acids. The J segment lost 9 bases and the V segment lost 6 bases, leaving 11 bases of the junction unmatched. CDR3 region: CASRGQGVTGEQFF. The CDR3 DNA sequence: TGTGCCAGCAGAGGGCAGGGGGTAACAGGTGAGCAGTTCTTC.

V usage is TRBV12-5 and J usage is TRBJ2-2; D is perhaps TRBD1 (5 bases). This CDR3 has 15 amino acids. V was shortened by 0 bases and J by 5 bases, with 10 bases between the two germline ends. The germline V gene encodes CDR1 LGHNT and CDR2 FRNRAP. In nucleotides, the CDR3 is TGTGCTAGTGGTTTGGTAATAGGGGAAACCGGGGAGCTGTTTTTT. This gives the protein CASGLVIGETGELFF.

This sequence joins TRBV27 and TRBJ2-3; D gene uncertain. This CDR3 is built from 15 residues. Trimming shortened V by 4 bases and J by 2 bases, and 13 bases separated the two germline ends. In germline, CDR1 is MNHEY, CDR2 SMNVEV (reference sequence). The CDR3 nucleotides are TGTGCCAGCAGTTCCGCTATAACCTTCACAGATACGCAGTATTTT. Residues: CASSSAITFTDTQYF.

This chain links TRBV5-1 with TRBJ2-7; D call uncertain. In germline, CDR1 is SGHRS, CDR2 YFSETQ. This CDR3 comprises 13 residues. V lost 3 bases, J lost 0 bases, and 7 bases lay in between. CDR3 sequence: CASSYPDSYEQYF. CDR3 coding DNA: TGCGCCAGCAGCTACCCAGACTCCTACGAGCAGTACTTC.

V is TRBV2 and J is TRBJ2-5; 8 positions agree with TRBD2. The CDR3 covers 15 residues. J was trimmed by 2 bases and V by 9 bases; bases with no gene match: 11. Germline V CDR1 and CDR2: SNHLY, FYNNEI. The CDR3 spells CARGPAGDQQETQYF. The CDR3 DNA sequence: TGTGCCAGAGGGCCAGCGGGAGATCAACAAGAGACCCAGTACTTC.

This CDR3 is CASSLGVGRRYNEQFF. The CDR3 coding sequence is TGTGCCAGCAGCTTAGGGGTCGGGAGGAGGTACAATGAGCAGTTCTTC. The J gene is TRBJ2-1, the V gene TRBV11-3; TRBD2 matches 7 bases. V was pared by 1 base and J by 4 bases, with 7 bases of the junction left unmatched. CDR1 and CDR2 from the germline V gene are SGHNT and YENEEA. This CDR3 spans 16 amino acids. The entire variable domain, with the rest obtained from reference TRBV11-3 and TRBJ2-1, is as follows: EAGVVQSPRYKIIEKKQPVAFWCNPISGHNTLYWYLQNLGQGPELLIRYENEEAVDDSQLPKDRFSAERLKGVDSTLKIQPAELGDSAVYLCASSLGVGRRYNEQFFGPGTRLTVL.

The V call is TRBV11-2, the J call TRBJ1-1; the D is unclear. Trimming cost V 3 bases and J 4 bases, with 12 bases left between them. This CDR3 has 14 residues. The germline V gene encodes CDR1 SGHAT and CDR2 FQNNGV. CDR3 amino acids: CASSLWAGVTEAFF. DNA of the CDR3: TGTGCCAGCAGCTTGTGGGCCGGGGTCACTGAAGCTTTCTTT.

This chain joins TRBV10-3 and TRBJ1-6, with D hard to call. The CDR3 contains 14 residues. The germline V and J ends were trimmed by 2 bases and 9 bases, with 11 bases remaining between them. Germline V gene data show CDR1 as ENHRY and CDR2 as SYGVKD. The CDR3 spells CAISEGRDGSPLHF. CDR3 DNA sequence: TGTGCCATCAGTGAGGGGAGGGATGGTTCACCCCTCCACTTT.

The chain has TRBV6-5 and TRBJ1-2, with a possible D match to TRBD1 (5 bases). V shed 6 bases and J shed 0 bases, with 14 bases lying between them. The CDR3 extends over 15 amino acids. Germline CDR1 MNHEY, CDR2 SVGAGI. CDR3 in DNA: TGTGCCAGCAGCCCGATGGGGGGGACTAACTATGGCTACACCTTC. Residues: CASSPMGGTNYGYTF.

This clone appeared a single time. The chain employs TRBV18 and TRBJ1-2; no clear D. The CDR3 loop spans 14 amino acids. V gave up 1 base and J gave up 7 bases, with 13 bases separating them. CDR1 is KGHSH, CDR2 LQKENI, per germline. This chain's CDR3 is CASSPLREIGGYTF. The CDR3 DNA reads as TGTGCCAGCTCACCACTGAGAGAGATTGGTGGCTACACCTTC.

The rearrangement links TRBV7-9 to TRBJ1-3; D uncertain. Looked up from germline, CDR1 is SEHNR and CDR2 is FQNEAQ (reference sequence). Trimming removed 5 bases at V and 3 bases at J, with 17 bases between. The CDR3 totals 16 residues. The CDR3 reads CASSPPVRTGGNTIYF. The CDR3 DNA is TGTGCCAGCAGCCCCCCCGTGAGAACCGGTGGAAACACCATATATTTT.

The V and J genes are TRBV2 and TRBJ2-1; TRBD2 aligns across 8 bases. The CDR3 totals 14 residues. Germline loops: CDR1 SNHLY, CDR2 FYNNEI. V lost 8 bases and J lost 6; bases outside the gene matches: 9. Written as DNA, the CDR3 is TGTGCCAGCGGGAGCGGGGGATGGGGCAATGAGCAGTTCTTC. This sequence encodes CASGSGGWGNEQFF.

This clone was recorded only once. V and J are TRBV11-2 and TRBJ1-3, with D possibly matching TRBD1 (6 bases). Between the trimmed V and J ends, which lost 5 bases and 2 bases, there was a span of 10 bases. CDR3 size: 14 residues. Germline CDR1 is SGHAT and CDR2 is FQNNGV. CDR3 amino acids: CASSLTGPGNTIYF. CDR3 DNA: TGTGCCAGCAGCCTCACAGGGCCTGGAAACACCATATATTTT.

The table lists this clone with many counts. This sequence joins TRBV4-1 and TRBJ1-6; unclear D gene. Germline lookup yields CDR1 MGHRA and CDR2 YSYEKL. V was cut by 1 base and J by 13 bases, with 8 bases left in between. The CDR3 extends over 12 amino acids. The CDR3 DNA sequence: TGCGCCAGCAGCCAAGGTCTGTTTCCCCTCCACTTT. Translating gives CASSQGLFPLHF.

CDR3 sequence: CASSPGLTRTEAFF. CDR3 nucleotides: TGTGCCAGCAGCCCCGGACTGACTAGGACTGAAGCTTTCTTT. The J gene is TRBJ1-1, the V gene TRBV6-6; D ambiguous. This CDR3 has 14 residues. Between the trimmed V and J ends, which lost 6 bases and 5 bases, there was a span of 16 bases. Germline V gene sequence: CDR1 MNHNY, CDR2 SVGAGI (reference sequence).

The V and J genes are TRBV10-2 and TRBJ2-2; D remains ambiguous. Germline V gene sequence: CDR1 WSHSY, CDR2 SAAADI. There are 16 residues in the CDR3. Between the trimmed V and J ends, which lost 6 bases and 0 bases, there was a span of 14 bases. The CDR3: CASRHTANSNTGELFF. CDR3 in DNA: TGCGCCAGCAGACATACAGCAAACTCGAACACCGGGGAGCTGTTTTTT.

This chain joins TRBV3-1 (or the pseudogene TRBV3-2) and TRBJ1-5; possibly TRBD1 for D (5 bases). Trimming shortened V by 4 bases and J by 10 bases, and 17 bases separated the two germline ends. The germline CDR1 and CDR2 sequences are LGHDT and YNNKEL (reference sequence). The CDR3 is 14 amino acids. The CDR3 bases are TGTGCCAGCAGCCCCTTAGGAGGGACTTTACCCCAGCATTTT. Translating it yields CASSPLGGTLPQHF.

The V call is TRBV5-1, the J call TRBJ1-1; D remains ambiguous. Germline lookup yields CDR1 SGHRS and CDR2 YFSETQ. CDR3 length: 15 amino acids. V was cut by 4 bases and J by 4 bases, with 17 bases left in between. CDR3 loop: CASSVSAGITTEAFF. The CDR3 coding sequence is TGCGCCAGCAGCGTATCGGCGGGGATTACCACTGAAGCTTTCTTT.

Regarding this clone: Other DNA sequences in this sample translate to the same CDR3. The V and J genes are TRBV20-1 and TRBJ1-1; D not resolved. The CDR3 covers 11 residues. Per germline, CDR1 DFQATT and CDR2 SNEGSKA (reference sequence). Between the trimmed V and J ends, which lost 5 bases and 5 bases, there was a span of 9 bases. This CDR3 is CSASRQTEAFF. CDR3 sequence (DNA): TGCAGTGCTTCCCGACAAACTGAAGCTTTCTTT.

The CDR3 sequence is CASSIGAYRETQYF. Here the CDR3 DNA reads TGTGCCAGTAGTATAGGGGCCTACCGGGAGACCCAGTACTTC. This rearrangement joins TRBV19 to TRBJ2-5; D remains unclear. The V end was cut by 1 base, the J end by 5 bases, with 11 bases between. The CDR3 extends over 14 amino acids. Germline-derived CDR1 and CDR2 are LNHDA and SQIVND (reference sequence).

The chain couples TRBV7-8 to TRBJ2-5; TRBD2 matches at 13 bases. CDR1 and CDR2 from the germline V gene are SGHVS and FQNEAQ. V gave up 4 bases and J gave up 4 bases; unmatched junction bases: 6. This CDR3 has 16 residues. CDR3: CASSSRTSGGLETQYF. The CDR3 nucleotides are TGTGCCAGCAGCTCTCGGACTAGCGGGGGATTAGAGACCCAGTACTTC.

The rearrangement links TRBV7-9 to TRBJ1-3, with D maybe TRBD1 (5 bases). V was trimmed by 1 base and J by 0 bases, leaving 13 bases between them. CDR3 length equals 17 residues. Germline V CDR1 and CDR2: SEHNR, FQNEAQ (reference sequence). This chain's CDR3 is CASSLGQGRDSGNTIYF. CDR3 bases: TGTGCCAGCAGCTTAGGTCAGGGTAGAGACTCTGGAAACACCATATATTTT.

The chain has TRBV9 and TRBJ2-1; TRBD1 matches at 9 bases. Germline CDR1 reads SGDLS; CDR2 reads YYNGEE. The CDR3 loop spans 18 amino acids. J was trimmed by 3 bases and V by 0 bases; bases with no gene match: 10. This chain's CDR3 is CASSVASTGGVGYNEQFF. The CDR3 DNA sequence: TGTGCCAGCAGCGTAGCTTCGACAGGGGGTGTTGGCTACAATGAGCAGTTCTTC.

The chain carries TRBV9 and TRBJ1-4; possible D gene TRBD1, 5 bases. Trimming took 3 bases from V and 4 from J, leaving 16 bases between them. The CDR3 is 16 amino acids. Germline V gene data show CDR1 as SGDLS and CDR2 as YYNGEE. The CDR3 DNA sequence: TGTGCCAGCAGCGCCGGGTGGGGCAGGAGTAATGAAAAACTGTTTTTT. Translated, it gives CASSAGWGRSNEKLFF.

This chain joins TRBV6-6 and TRBJ1-6, with 7 bases that match TRBD1. V shed 7 bases and J 10 bases; nucleotides not matched to a gene: 13. The CDR3 consists of 15 residues. The germline CDR1 and CDR2 sequences are MNHNY and SVGAGI (reference sequence). The CDR3 DNA reads as TGTGCCAGCAACCGGGACAGCATGGGGACATCACCCCTCCACTTT. Translating it yields CASNRDSMGTSPLHF.

The chain uses TRBV11-2 and TRBJ2-2, with 7 bases aligning to TRBD2. Unmatched junction bases numbered 15, after V lost 10 bases and J lost 7 bases. This CDR3 comprises 15 residues. Looked up from germline, CDR1 is SGHAT and CDR2 is FQNNGV. The CDR3 loop reads CATVRGSGVNGELFF. DNA of the CDR3: TGTGCCACCGTGCGCGGGAGCGGAGTGAACGGGGAGCTGTTTTTT.

The V call is TRBV2, the J call TRBJ2-3; possibly TRBD2 for D (6 bases). Germline lookup yields CDR1 SNHLY and CDR2 FYNNEI. The V and J ends lost 7 bases and 6 bases respectively, with 17 bases between them. The CDR3 is 14 residues long. This chain's CDR3 is CASKLAAPSDTQYF. As DNA, the CDR3 is TGTGCCAGCAAATTAGCGGCCCCGTCTGATACGCAGTATTTT.

As regards this clone: This sample includes further DNA sequences coding for the same CDR3. The rearrangement links TRBV6-6 to TRBJ1-5, with D perhaps matching TRBD1 (6 bases). This CDR3 spans 14 amino acids. Trimming shortened V by 5 bases and J by 2 bases, and 10 bases separated the two germline ends. Germline CDR1 MNHNY, CDR2 SVGAGI (reference sequence). This chain's CDR3 is CASSQGQGNQPQHF. The CDR3, as DNA: TGTGCCAGCAGTCAGGGACAAGGCAATCAGCCCCAGCATTTT.

This clone showed up just a few times. The chain couples TRBV30 to TRBJ2-7; D not resolved. The CDR3 contains 12 residues. Germline CDR1 reads GTSNPN; CDR2 reads SVGIG (reference sequence). Trimming stripped 4 bases from V and 1 base from J, with 8 bases between. CDR3 DNA: TGTGCCTGGATTCTCAGTTCCTACGAGCAGTACTTC. This sequence encodes CAWILSSYEQYF.

On this clone itself: Distinct nucleotide sequences in the sample also encode this CDR3. The rearrangement uses TRBV5-1 and TRBJ2-2, with D maybe TRBD2 (5 bases). The V end lost 4 bases, the J end lost 0 bases, and 13 bases lay between the germline ends. The CDR3 spans 16 residues. The germline gives CDR1 SGHRS, CDR2 YFSETQ. The CDR3: CASSLTTGTNTGELFF. DNA of the CDR3: TGCGCCAGCAGCCTTACTACGGGGACGAACACCGGGGAGCTGTTTTTT.

This chain uses TRBV30 with TRBJ2-7; D gene ambiguous. V was shortened by 2 bases and J by 6 bases, with 20 bases between the two germline ends. Germline CDR1 and CDR2: GTSNPN and SVGIG (reference sequence). This CDR3 contains 15 residues. CDR3 amino acids: CAWSLTDISRLEQYF. CDR3 sequence (DNA): TGTGCCTGGAGTTTGACGGATATTAGCCGGCTCGAGCAGTACTTC.